This T cell receptor (beta chain) stems from a study of regulatory T cells in long-lasting Graves disease. CDR1 and CDR2 from the germline V gene are SGDLS and YYNGEE. The CDR3 covers 14 residues. V shed 2 bases and J shed 2 bases, with 9 bases lying between them. The sample holds many counts of this clonotype. Time point defined: newly diagnosed GD, antithyroid drugs for less than 3 months. RNA isolated from PBMCs was used to make the TCR library. American Thyroid Association guidelines served as the basis for diagnosing Graves' disease. Researchers made TCR beta libraries by using iRepertoire HTBI primers and running Arm-PCR on CDR3 regions. Each CDR3 protein is one row after TCRdb ran MiXCR on the multiplex PCR reads. Of a few hundred thousand distinct CDR3 sequences in the sample, 15% to 20% are singletons; the top ten hold roughly 29%. These data were likewise used in another study, on T cells in Graves' hyperthyroidism and ophthalmopathy.

The clonotype originates from a man aged 40-49 years with Graves disease. Source: peripheral blood mononuclear cells (PBMCs), taken at new diagnosis, from a patient treated with antithyroid drugs. V gene TRBV9 combines with J gene TRBJ2-3, with D unclear. CDR3 coding DNA: TGTGCCAGCAGCGTTCAGGTGACCACAGATACGCAGTATTTT. Amino acids: CASSVQVTTDTQYF. The full variable domain, rest sourced from reference TRBV9 and TRBJ2-3, is DSGVTQTPKHLITATGQRVTLRCSPRSGDLSVYWYQQSLDQGLQFLIQYYNGEERAKGNILERFSAQQFPDLHSELNLSSLELGDSALYFCASSVQVTTDTQYFGPGTRLTVL.